The 16 T cell receptor beta chains reported below all come from one sample, sequenced in a study of blood T cell repertoires in COVID-19. Repertoires were generated with immunoSEQ multiplex PCR, while TCRdb's copy carries only in-frame clones and drops some. This sample yields 99,000 or so clones, of which approximately 88% are seen a single time; around a quarter belongs to the top ten. The sample comprised peripheral blood. The receptors originated from a man aged 55 to 70 with acute or convalescent COVID-19.

This clone has just a few counts. This sample also contains other DNA sequences that code for the same CDR3. The chain recombines TRBV11-3 with TRBJ2-1; 10 bases map to TRBD1. Germline V lookup: CDR1 SGHNT, CDR2 YENEEA. CDR3 length: 15 amino acids. The trim removed 3 bases at V and 5 bases at J, leaving 4 bases unmatched. In DNA, the CDR3 is TGTGCCAGCAGCTTGACCGGGACAGGGGACAATGAGCAGTTCTTC. It codes for CASSLTGTGDNEQFF.

The genes are TRBV3-1 (or the pseudogene TRBV3-2) and TRBJ2-2, with 12 bases identical to TRBD2. The J segment lost 7 bases and the V segment lost 4 bases, leaving 7 bases of the junction unmatched. The CDR3 has 16 residues. In germline, CDR1 is LGHDT, CDR2 YNNKEL (reference sequence). The CDR3 region has the DNA TGTGCCAGCAGCCCGCGACTAGCGGGAGCCCTCGGGGAGCTGTTTTTT. Residues: CASSPRLAGALGELFF.

CDR3 sequence (DNA): TGTGCCAGCAGTTTATCGTATCCGAGCTCTGGAAACACCATATATTTT. Its protein is CASSLSYPSSGNTIYF. V and J are TRBV27 and TRBJ1-3; D is undetermined. The length of the CDR3 is 16 residues. Deletions cut 0 bases from V and 0 bases from J, with 9 bases between. CDR1 and CDR2 from the germline V gene are MNHEY and SMNVEV (reference sequence).

The chain has TRBV6-5 and TRBJ1-4; D gene uncertain. This CDR3 is built from 13 residues. Germline V gene lookup returns CDR1 MNHEY and CDR2 SVGAGI. Between the trimmed V and J ends, which lost 7 bases and 3 bases, there was a span of 9 bases. This CDR3 reads CASKTGANEKLFF. The CDR3 nucleotides read TGTGCCAGCAAAACGGGAGCTAATGAAAAACTGTTTTTT.

The chain uses TRBV11-3 and TRBJ2-3, with 9 bases matching TRBD2. Losses at the gene ends were 2 bases for V and 7 bases for J; bases not matched to a gene: 10. From germline, CDR1 is SGHNT and CDR2 YENEEA. The CDR3 spans 16 residues. This CDR3 reads CASSLWASGKIYTQYF. CDR3 coding DNA: TGTGCCAGCAGCTTATGGGCTAGCGGGAAAATATATACGCAGTATTTT.

The chain links TRBV28 to TRBJ1-5; a weak D match, TRBD1 (6 bases). The CDR3 length is 16 residues. Trimming shortened V by 5 bases and J by 4 bases, and 18 bases separated the two germline ends. Per germline, CDR1 MDHEN and CDR2 SYDVKM. Here the CDR3 reads CASSAPPWTANQPQHF. For the CDR3, the DNA is TGTGCCAGCAGTGCCCCCCCGTGGACAGCAAATCAGCCCCAGCATTTT. Combining the CDR3 with reference TRBV28 and TRBJ1-5 gives the whole variable domain DVKVTQSSRYLVKRTGEKVFLECVQDMDHENMFWYRQDPGLGLRLIYFSYDVKMKEKGDIPEGYSVSREKKERFSLILESASTNQTSMYLCASSAPPWTANQPQHFGDGTRLSIL.

This sequence joins TRBV12-5 and TRBJ2-1, with TRBD2 matching over 7 bases. Losses at the gene ends were 5 bases for V and 4 bases for J; bases not matched to a gene: 8. The CDR3 runs to 15 residues. CDR1 is LGHNT, CDR2 FRNRAP, per germline. CDR3 DNA: TGTGCTAGTGGTCCAAGCGGGGTCCGATACAATGAGCAGTTCTTC. Residues: CASGPSGVRYNEQFF.

This clone was seen more than once but under ten times. The rearrangement links TRBV7-9 to TRBJ1-2; tentative D call: TRBD1 (5 bases). The CDR3 consists of 12 residues. Germline CDR1 and CDR2: SEHNR and FQNEAQ (reference sequence). The germline V and J ends were trimmed by 3 bases and 4 bases, with 6 bases remaining between them. The CDR3: CASSFRGYGYTF. The CDR3 DNA is TGTGCCAGCAGCTTTAGGGGCTATGGCTACACCTTC.

The rearrangement joins TRBV6-6 to TRBJ1-4, with 10 bases lining up with TRBD1. The CDR3 covers 15 residues. V gave up 0 bases and J gave up 7 bases; unmatched junction bases: 2. Per the germline V gene, CDR1 is MNHNY and CDR2 is SVGAGI (reference sequence). The CDR3 region is CASSYSTGGSEKLFF. The DNA of the CDR3 is TGTGCCAGCAGTTACTCGACAGGGGGCTCTGAAAAACTGTTTTTT.

The chain uses TRBV6-5 and TRBJ1-4; TRBD1 might be the D (5 bases). Trimming removed 0 bases at V and 7 bases at J, with 12 bases between. The CDR3 length is 15 residues. Germline loops: CDR1 MNHEY, CDR2 SVGAGI. CDR3: CASSYSYGGSEKLFF. Written as DNA, the CDR3 is TGTGCCAGCAGTTACTCGTACGGGGGGAGTGAAAAACTGTTTTTT.

This clone was detected only a few times. This chain's CDR3 is CASSRSRGYEQYV. In DNA, the CDR3 is TGTGCCAGCAGTCGATCCCGGGGGTACGAGCAGTACGTC. V gene TRBV12-3 or TRBV12-4 combines with J gene TRBJ2-7; a weak D match, TRBD2 (6 bases). The CDR3 extends over 13 amino acids. The V end was cut by 5 bases, the J end by 4 bases, with 12 bases between.

The chain employs TRBV29-1 and TRBJ2-5, with D perhaps matching TRBD2 (5 bases). Trimming shortened V by 4 bases and J by 5 bases, and 11 bases separated the two germline ends. CDR3 length: 12 residues. Germline loops: CDR1 SQVTM, CDR2 ANQGSEA. The CDR3 protein is CSVGPGGETQYF. CDR3 DNA sequence: TGCAGCGTTGGCCCCGGCGGGGAGACCCAGTACTTC.

The J gene is TRBJ2-2, the V gene TRBV5-1, with 8 nucleotides matching TRBD1. With V trimmed by 2 bases and J by 4 bases, 7 bases remained unmatched. CDR1 is SGHRS and CDR2 is YFSETQ in the germline V gene. The CDR3 totals 16 residues. The chain's CDR3 is CASSFTGGKVTGELFF. CDR3 DNA: TGCGCCAGCAGCTTTACAGGGGGAAAAGTCACCGGGGAGCTGTTTTTT.

This chain's CDR3 is CASSPFWQTDTTNEKLFF. DNA for the CDR3: TGTGCCAGCTCACCATTTTGGCAAACCGACACAACTAATGAAAAACTGTTTTTT. The chain combines TRBV18 with TRBJ1-4; no firm D call. The V and J ends lost 2 bases and 0 bases respectively, with 16 bases between them. Germline assignment: CDR1 KGHSH and CDR2 LQKENI. The length of the CDR3 is 18 residues.

The chain recombines TRBV6-5 with TRBJ2-1; D not resolved. V lost 6 bases and J lost 10, with 16 bases in between. Germline V gene lookup returns CDR1 MNHEY and CDR2 SVGAGI. This CDR3 has 13 residues. Written as DNA, the CDR3 is TGTGCCAGCAGCTTGGGCCGAACCCAGGAGCAGTTCTTC. Translating it yields CASSLGRTQEQFF.

V is TRBV5-1 and J is TRBJ2-4, with TRBD1 matching over 10 bases. The CDR3 consists of 16 residues. Trimming took 5 bases from V and 12 from J; bases not matched to a gene: 17. Germline assignment: CDR1 SGHRS and CDR2 YFSETQ. The CDR3 is CASSYYGQGVVGDQYF. The CDR3 nucleotides read TGCGCCAGCAGTTACTATGGACAGGGGGTCGTTGGGGATCAGTACTTC.